What follows are 8 T cell receptor beta chains derived from one specimen sequenced in a study of blood T cell repertoires in COVID-19. Clones were read by immunoSEQ multiplex PCR, and TCRdb kept only the in-frame ones, dropping some. Of 100,000 to 150,000 clones listed, around nine tenths are singletons. The sample consisted of peripheral blood. The origin of the receptors is a woman aged 45-65 years with acute or convalescent COVID-19.

This clone was seen a handful of times. The chain links TRBV2 to TRBJ2-4; a weak D match, TRBD1 (5 bases). The V gene lost 5 bases and the J gene lost 5 bases, with 10 bases spanning the gap. CDR3 length: 13 amino acids. Germline V gene lookup returns CDR1 SNHLY and CDR2 FYNNEI. The CDR3 sequence is CASSKDKENIQYF. Written as DNA, the CDR3 is TGTGCCAGCAGTAAGGACAAAGAAAACATTCAGTACTTC.

The chain combines TRBV19 with TRBJ1-2; no definite D call. The V gene lost 7 bases and the J gene lost 8 bases, with 17 bases spanning the gap. The length of the CDR3 is 13 residues. Germline V CDR1 and CDR2: LNHDA, SQIVND (reference sequence). The CDR3 region has the DNA TGTGCCAGTACAATTGATGGTCTGCAGGGCTACACCTTC. Its translation: CASTIDGLQGYTF.

The chain joins TRBV30 to TRBJ2-2; 7 bases fit TRBD1. CDR3 length equals 15 residues. Germline CDR1 reads GTSNPN; CDR2 reads SVGIG (reference sequence). The V and J ends lost 8 bases and 6 bases, in that order; junction bases with no gene match: 15. DNA for the CDR3: TGTGCCCTCCACTACCTCCTCAGGGGGTCCGGGGAGCTGTTTTTT. It yields the protein CALHYLLRGSGELFF.

This clone was seen once. The CDR3: CSVWTGVEGIQYF. DNA for the CDR3: TGCAGCGTGTGGACAGGGGTTGAGGGCATTCAGTACTTC. V is TRBV29-1 and J is TRBJ2-4, with TRBD1 identical over 9 bases. The length of the CDR3 is 13 residues. Germline lookup yields CDR1 SQVTM and CDR2 ANQGSEA. Losses at the gene ends were 6 bases for V and 9 bases for J; bases not matched to a gene: 9.

The gene calls are TRBV30 and TRBJ2-1; no firm D call. CDR3 length equals 14 residues. The germline V gene encodes CDR1 GTSNPN and CDR2 SVGIG (reference sequence). Trimming removed 3 bases at V and 9 bases at J, with 18 bases between. The CDR3 DNA reads as TGTGCCTGGAGACCCGTATCCCCGACGGGTGAGCAGTTCTTC. Translating it yields CAWRPVSPTGEQFF.

This chain joins TRBV5-6 and TRBJ2-3; possible D gene TRBD1, 6 bases. CDR1 SGHDT and CDR2 YYEEEE come from the germline V gene. CDR3 size: 12 residues. V was shortened by 4 bases and J by 7 bases, with 10 bases between the two germline ends. The CDR3 is CASSTGKYTQYF. CDR3 DNA: TGTGCCAGCAGCACAGGGAAATATACGCAGTATTTT.

V is TRBV4-3 and J is TRBJ2-7, with 7 bases lining up with TRBD2. The CDR3 contains 15 residues. Per the germline V gene, CDR1 is LGHNA and CDR2 is YSLEER. The V gene end was trimmed by 0 bases and the J gene end by 2 bases; junction bases not matched to a gene: 4. The CDR3 nucleotides read TGCGCCAGCAGCCAAGACGCGGGGGTCCCCTACGAGCAGTACTTC. Protein product: CASSQDAGVPYEQYF.

V is TRBV28 and J is TRBJ2-1; a possible D gene is TRBD2 (6 bases). The V gene lost 6 bases and the J gene lost 5 bases, with 17 bases spanning the gap. The CDR3 spans 15 residues. Germline values: CDR1 MDHEN, CDR2 SYDVKM. The CDR3 DNA reads TGTGCCAGCAGGACCCGGGTTAGCGGTAACAATGAGCAGTTCTTC. Its protein is CASRTRVSGNNEQFF.